The rows below give T cell receptor beta chains drawn from one sample of a study of metastatic and nonmetastatic thyroid tumors. MiXCR re-clonotyped the PCR reads for TCRdb. The repertoire holds around 34,000 clones, roughly 20% seen once, with roughly 3.1% in the top ten. Material: tumor tissue. These receptors all stem from a male donor with papillary thyroid cancer or a benign thyroid nodule (not recorded which). Some clones in this sample may be carry-over from other donors' samples. Each CDR3 is given with its conserved first and last residue. The D gene is left open where the match is weak. Clone size, where shown, is once, few, many, or a class for clones that have expanded.

j_call | clone_size | d_call | v_call | cdr3_aa | cdr3_nt
TRBJ1-6 | many | - | TRBV14 | CASSQVASANSPLHF | TGTGCCAGCAGCCAAGTTGCCAGCGCGAATTCACCCCTCCACTTT
TRBJ2-1 | many | - | TRBV25-1 | CASSELGGNEQFF | TGTGCCAGCAGTGAACTGGGAGGCAATGAGCAGTTCTTC
TRBJ2-1 | - | - | TRBV29-1 | CSFERDSSYNDQFF | TGCAGCTTTGAAAGGGACTCCTCCTACAATGATCAGTTCTTC
TRBJ2-7 | many | - | TRBV7-6 | CASSLDFGSSYEQYF | TGTGCCAGCAGCTTGGACTTTGGGAGCTCCTACGAGCAGTACTTC
TRBJ2-1 | many | - | TRBV5-1 | CASSPELQTYNEQFF | TGCGCCAGCAGCCCCGAACTACAGACCTACAATGAGCAGTTCTTC
TRBJ2-7 | - | TRBD1 | TRBV7-2 | CASSLWGQGYEQYF | TGTGCCAGCAGCTTGTGGGGACAGGGCTACGAGCAGTACTTC
TRBJ1-5 | - | - | TRBV7-9 | CASISGTNQPQHF | TGTGCCAGTATCTCGGGGACCAATCAGCCCCAGCATTTT
TRBJ1-1 | few | - | TRBV6-2/TRBV6-3 | CASSYRPALNTEAFF | TGTGCCAGCAGTTATCGACCCGCATTGAACACTGAAGCTTTCTTT
TRBJ2-1 | - | TRBD1 | TRBV12-3/TRBV12-4 | CASSDRDRGQRNEQFF | TGTGCCAGCAGTGACCGGGACAGGGGGCAGCGCAATGAGCAGTTCTTC
TRBJ2-3 | many | - | TRBV7-9 | CASSFSTDTQYF | TGTGCCAGCAGCTTTTCCACAGATACGCAGTATTTT
TRBJ2-5 | many | TRBD2 | TRBV19 | CASSIAGLAGGRQETQYF | TGTGCCAGTAGTATAGCGGGACTAGCGGGAGGCCGACAAGAGACCCAGTACTTC
TRBJ1-1 | once | TRBD1 | TRBV4-2 | CASSYADRAPNTEAFF | TGTGCCAGCAGCTACGCCGACAGGGCCCCAAACACTGAAGCTTTCTTT
TRBJ2-5 | many | - | TRBV2 | CASGGGRQTQYF | TGTGCCAGCGGAGGGGGGAGACAGACCCAGTACTTC
TRBJ1-5 | many | - | TRBV7-8 | CASSPWGGLSSNQPQHF | TGTGCCAGCAGCCCGTGGGGGGGGCTAAGTAGCAATCAGCCCCAGCATTTT
TRBJ1-5 | many | - | TRBV30 | CAWNRGGGNQPQHF | TGTGCCTGGAATAGGGGGGGTGGCAATCAGCCCCAGCATTTT
TRBJ1-1 | many | - | TRBV2 | CASSITPNTEAFF | TGTGCCAGCAGTATAACACCTAACACTGAAGCTTTCTTT
TRBJ2-2 | many | TRBD2 | TRBV11-2 | CASSNLAGYTGELFF | TGTGCCAGCAGCAACCTAGCGGGGTACACCGGGGAGCTGTTTTTT
TRBJ2-3 | many | TRBD2 | TRBV2 | CASSGAGLAGADTQYF | TGTGCCAGCAGTGGCGCCGGACTAGCGGGAGCAGATACGCAGTATTTT
TRBJ2-7 | - | - | TRBV14 | CASSRPGLVYEQYF | TGTGCCAGCAGCCGACCGGGACTGGTGTACGAGCAGTACTTC
TRBJ1-5 | medium-sized | TRBD1 | TRBV24-1 | CATSDSGTDNQPQHF | TGTGCCACCAGTGACTCCGGGACAGATAATCAGCCCCAGCATTTT
TRBJ2-3 | many | - | TRBV7-9 | CASSVLEERTDTQYF | TGTGCCAGCAGCGTGTTGGAGGAGCGCACAGATACGCAGTATTTT
TRBJ1-3 | - | - | TRBV5-1 | CASSLLGLAGNTIYF | TGCGCCAGCAGCTTGCTGGGTCTTGCTGGAAACACCATATATTTT